This TCR beta chain was profiled in a study of identical twins. Findings and limits, study-wide: Twin pairs' shared out-of-frame alpha sequences were enriched in low generation probability. Its conclusions, products of cross-sectional statistical analysis, did not come from following the same donors. The abundant beta clonotypes from cord blood had fewer insertions, and memory repertoires had none of this.

This clonotype was recorded at least ten times. As yet, its antigen is unknown. A template switching step contributed a universal primer site, while unique molecular identifiers were present in the cDNA. TCRdb reanalysed the 5' RACE reads using MiXCR and keeps one entry per CDR3 protein. The repertoire consists of 100,000 to 110,000 distinct CDR3 sequences, with 5.9% occurring once and the leading ten covering about 12%. CDR3 length: 15 amino acids. V dropped 5 bases and J dropped 0; count of bases not matched to a gene: 2. Germline CDR1 SGHVS, CDR2 FQNEAQ. The chain links TRBV7-8 to TRBJ2-1; 9 bases fit TRBD2. The clonotype was recovered from a woman aged 50 to 60 in good health. Input material: memory T cells sorted from blood. The CDR3 loop is CASSDSGSSYNEQFF. The CDR3 nucleotides are TGTGCCAGCAGCGATAGCGGGAGCTCCTACAATGAGCAGTTCTTC.